This TCR beta chain was captured in a study of CD8+ T cells in alopecia areata. Regarding the study as a whole: Sequences from scalp samples also cover resident alphabeta T cells of normal skin.

Comments on this clone: Its antigen is unidentified.

The germline CDR1 and CDR2 sequences are LNHNV and YYDKDF (reference sequence). V was clipped by 0 bases and J by 5 bases, with 5 bases between them. The CDR3 covers 12 residues. Sequencing templates came from extracted RNA that was reverse transcribed into cDNA. Generated by immunoSEQ multiplex PCR, the TCRdb table keeps only in-frame clones and is missing some. The table shows around 65,000 clones, with 40% to 50% occurring only once. The chain has TRBV15 and TRBJ2-7; D is uncertain. This clonotype originated in a human donor with alopecia areata. The material was CD8+ T cells sorted from blood, obtained at week 0. The CDR3 coding sequence is TGTGCCACCAGCAGAGATGGGAACGAGCAGTACTTC. This codes for CATSRDGNEQYF. Variable domain in full (rest from reference TRBV15 and TRBJ2-7): DAMVIQNPRYQVTQFGKPVTLSCSQTLNHNVMYWYQQKSSQAPKLLFHYYDKDFNNEADTPDNFQSRRPNTSFCFLDIRSPGLGDTAMYLCATSRDGNEQYFGPGTRLTVT.